This T cell receptor (beta chain) was recorded in a study of tumor-infiltrating lymphocytes in oesophageal squamous cell carcinoma listed by TCRdb under 2016. The method behind the library was PCR. Data came from an Illumina HiSeq 2000. The public reads were reanalyzed by TCRdb: fastp trimming at Q25, MiXCR alignment, in-frame beta chains only. Identical CDR3 protein sequences are pooled into one entry, listed with their most common genes and DNA. The sample includes tens of thousands of distinct CDR3 sequences, with 34% observed a single time. In total, the top ten clones hold 15% to 20% of the sample. V is cut by 2 bases and J by 2 bases, and the space between the germline ends is 7 bases. The germline V gene (reference sequence) sets CDR1 to SEHNR and CDR2 to FQNEAQ. Reading from cysteine to phenylalanine, the CDR3 counts 14 amino acids. The only DNA kept is the CDR3, 42 bases in frame from the first base.

This clonotype has ten or more counts. Its antigen has not been determined. It has no much larger one-base neighbor in the sample; base qualities were not kept. This chain joins TRBV7-9 to TRBJ2-1; the D gene assignment is ambiguous. The TCR was taken from a female donor with esophageal squamous cell carcinoma. Sequencing was performed on esophageal tumor tissue. The CDR3 is CASSLFRAYNEQFF. The nucleotide sequence is given as TGTGCCAGCAGCTTATTTAGGGCCTACAATGAGCAGTTCTTC.